This T cell receptor (beta chain) was identified during a study of blood T cell repertoires in COVID-19. Measured with immunoSEQ multiplex PCR; TCRdb has only the in-frame clones, and not every one. Among fewer than 200,000 clones listed, more than 75% were seen once. This CDR3 is built from 17 residues. Germline CDR1 reads SGHRS; CDR2 reads YFSETQ. The V segment lost 0 bases and the J segment 4 bases; nucleotides outside the gene matches: 11. The sequencing sample was made of peripheral blood. The receptor was isolated from a man between 45 and 60 years old who had recovered from COVID-19. The chain couples TRBV5-1 to TRBJ1-1, with 8 positions matching TRBD1. The CDR3 DNA reads TGCGCCAGCAGCTTGGGGGCCAGGGGGCCCCGGGGCACTGAAGCTTTCTTT. Translating it yields CASSLGARGPRGTEAFF. Variable domain in full (rest from reference TRBV5-1 and TRBJ1-1): KAGVTQTPRYLIKTRGQQVTLSCSPISGHRSVSWYQQTPGQGLQFLFEYFSETQRNKGNFPGRFSGRQFSNSRSEMNVSTLELGDSALYLCASSLGARGPRGTEAFFGQGTRLTVV.